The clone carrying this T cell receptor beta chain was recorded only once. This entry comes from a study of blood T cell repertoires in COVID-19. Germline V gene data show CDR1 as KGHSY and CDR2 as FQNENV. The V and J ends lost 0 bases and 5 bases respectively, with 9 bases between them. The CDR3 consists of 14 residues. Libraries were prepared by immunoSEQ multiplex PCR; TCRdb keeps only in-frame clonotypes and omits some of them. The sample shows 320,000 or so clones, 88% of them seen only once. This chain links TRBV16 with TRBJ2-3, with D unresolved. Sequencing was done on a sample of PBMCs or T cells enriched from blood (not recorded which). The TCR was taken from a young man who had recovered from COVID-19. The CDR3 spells CASSQSEVGDTQYF. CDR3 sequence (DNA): TGTGCCAGCAGCCAATCTGAGGTGGGAGATACGCAGTATTTT.